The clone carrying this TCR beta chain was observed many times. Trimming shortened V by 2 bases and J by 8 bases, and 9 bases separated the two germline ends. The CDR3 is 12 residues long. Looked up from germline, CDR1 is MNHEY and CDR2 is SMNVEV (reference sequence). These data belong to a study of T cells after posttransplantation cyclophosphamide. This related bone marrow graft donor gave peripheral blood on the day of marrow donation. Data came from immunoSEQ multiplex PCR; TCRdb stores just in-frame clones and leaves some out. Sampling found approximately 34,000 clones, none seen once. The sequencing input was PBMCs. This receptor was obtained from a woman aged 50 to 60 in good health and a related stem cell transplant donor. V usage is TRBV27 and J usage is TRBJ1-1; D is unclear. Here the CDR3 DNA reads TGTGCCAGCAGTTTAATAGGAGGGGAAGCTTTCTTT. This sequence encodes CASSLIGGEAFF.